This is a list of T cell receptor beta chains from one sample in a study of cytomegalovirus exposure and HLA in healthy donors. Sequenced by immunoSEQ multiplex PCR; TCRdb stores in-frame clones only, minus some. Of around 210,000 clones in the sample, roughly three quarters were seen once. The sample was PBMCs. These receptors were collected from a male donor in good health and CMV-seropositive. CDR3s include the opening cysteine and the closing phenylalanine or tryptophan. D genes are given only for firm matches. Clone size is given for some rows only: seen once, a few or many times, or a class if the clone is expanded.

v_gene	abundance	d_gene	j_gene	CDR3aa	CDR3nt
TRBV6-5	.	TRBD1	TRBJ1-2	CASSLEGQWIRNGYTF	TGTGCCAGCAGTTTGGAGGGACAGTGGATAAGGAATGGCTACACCTTC
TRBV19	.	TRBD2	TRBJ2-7	CASSGTGGYEQYF	TGTGCCAGTAGTGGTACGGGGGGGTACGAGCAGTACTTC
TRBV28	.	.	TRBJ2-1	CASKQPRVEAEQFF	TGTGCCAGCAAGCAGCCGAGGGTAGAGGCTGAGCAGTTCTTC
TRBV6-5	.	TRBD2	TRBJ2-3	CASSESGRADTQYF	TGTGCCAGCAGTGAAAGCGGGAGGGCAGATACGCAGTATTTT
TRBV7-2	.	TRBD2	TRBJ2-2	CASSLVGGGSTGELFF	TGTGCCAGCAGCTTAGTCGGCGGGGGGAGCACCGGGGAGCTGTTTTTT
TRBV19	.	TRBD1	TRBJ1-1	CASSTTGGKHDEAFF	TGTGCCAGTAGTACAACAGGGGGCAAACATGATGAAGCTTTCTTT
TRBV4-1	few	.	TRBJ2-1	CASNDPVRGSSYNEQFF	TGCGCCAGCAACGATCCGGTAAGGGGGAGCTCCTACAATGAGCAGTTCTTC
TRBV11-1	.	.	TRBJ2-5	CASSLAMTKEQYF	TGTGCCAGCAGCTTAGCGATGACGAAGGAGCAGTACTTC
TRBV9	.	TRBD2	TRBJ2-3	CASSVSGRARGDTQYF	TGTGCCAGCAGCGTTAGCGGGAGGGCTCGGGGAGATACGCAGTATTTT
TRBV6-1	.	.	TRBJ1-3	CASSDRDTRNTIYF	TGTGCCAGCAGTGACCGGGACACCCGAAACACCATATATTTT
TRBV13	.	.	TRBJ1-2	CASSLRQAYGYTF	TGTGCCAGCAGCTTACGACAGGCTTATGGCTACACCTTC
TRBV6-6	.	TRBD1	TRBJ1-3	CASSLTGETGNTIYF	TGTGCCAGCAGTTTGACAGGGGAAACTGGAAACACCATATATTTT
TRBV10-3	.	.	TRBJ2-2	CAISAGLGTAQTGELFF	TGTGCCATCAGTGCGGGACTCGGGACAGCCCAAACCGGGGAGCTGTTTTTT
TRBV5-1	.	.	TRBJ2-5	CASSVTSLMYQETQYF	TGCGCCAGCAGCGTTACTAGCTTGATGTACCAAGAGACCCAGTACTTC
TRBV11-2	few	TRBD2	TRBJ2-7	CASSLAGREFDEQYF	TGTGCCAGCAGCTTAGCTGGGCGGGAGTTCGACGAGCAGTACTTC
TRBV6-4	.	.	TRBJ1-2	CASSEWASSVPFGYTF	TGTGCCAGCAGTGAATGGGCAAGCAGTGTTCCGTTTGGCTACACCTTC
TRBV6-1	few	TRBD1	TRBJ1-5	CASSGTGGKQPQHF	TGTGCCAGCAGCGGGACAGGGGGTAAGCAGCCCCAGCATTTT
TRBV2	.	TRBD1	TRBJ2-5	CASSTFRDRGLRETQYF	TGTGCCAGCAGTACATTCCGGGACAGGGGGCTGAGAGAGACCCAGTACTTC
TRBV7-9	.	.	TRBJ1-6	CASSPDSTNSPLHF	TGTGCCAGCAGCCCGGACAGTACGAATTCACCCCTCCACTTT
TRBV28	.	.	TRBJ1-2	CASSLNSYGYTF	TGTGCCAGCAGTTTAAACTCCTATGGCTACACCTTC
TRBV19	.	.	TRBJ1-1	CASSIDLSYTEAFF	TGTGCCAGTAGTATAGACCTATCATACACTGAAGCTTTCTTT
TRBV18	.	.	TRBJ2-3	CASSPPPVGTDTQYF	TGTGCCAGCTCACCACCCCCCGTTGGCACAGATACGCAGTATTTT
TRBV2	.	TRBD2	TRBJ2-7	CASSGEREISYEQYF	TGTGCCAGCAGTGGGGAGCGGGAGATCTCCTACGAGCAGTACTTC
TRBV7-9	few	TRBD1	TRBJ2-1	CASSLVGQGLNEQFF	TGTGCCAGCAGCTTAGTAGGACAGGGGTTAAATGAGCAGTTCTTC
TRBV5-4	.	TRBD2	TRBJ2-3	CASSLAGVRGTDTQYF	TGTGCCAGCAGTTTGGCGGGGGTCCGGGGGACAGATACGCAGTATTTT
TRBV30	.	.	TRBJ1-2	CAWRGGGGNYGYTF	TGTGCCTGGAGGGGCGGGGGGGGTAACTATGGCTACACCTTC
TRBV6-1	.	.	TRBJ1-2	CASSEVWGPYGYTF	TGTGCCAGCAGTGAAGTTTGGGGGCCGTATGGCTACACCTTC
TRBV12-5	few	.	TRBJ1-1	CASEGWFAGRTEAFF	TGTGCTAGTGAGGGATGGTTCGCGGGGAGGACTGAAGCTTTCTTT
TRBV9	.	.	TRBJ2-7	CASSWGSGAGEQYF	TGTGCCAGCAGCTGGGGTTCGGGAGCCGGCGAGCAGTACTTC
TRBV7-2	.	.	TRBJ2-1	CASEGGVSYNEQFF	TGTGCCAGCGAGGGCGGGGTCTCCTACAATGAGCAGTTCTTC
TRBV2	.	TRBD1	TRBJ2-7	CASHRDRVPEQYF	TGTGCCAGCCACCGGGACAGGGTCCCCGAGCAGTACTTC
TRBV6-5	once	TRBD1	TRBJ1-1	CASSSAGGFLAEAFF	TGTGCCAGCAGTTCGGCAGGGGGCTTTCTTGCTGAAGCTTTCTTT
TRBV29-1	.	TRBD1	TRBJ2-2	CSVRADRARTGELFF	TGCAGCGTTCGAGCGGACAGGGCGCGCACCGGGGAGCTGTTTTTT
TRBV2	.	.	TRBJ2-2	CASSGTTNTGELFF	TGTGCCAGCAGTGGGACAACGAACACCGGGGAGCTGTTTTTT
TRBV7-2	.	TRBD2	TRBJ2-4	CASSLARLAGGKAKNIQYF	TGTGCCAGCAGCTTAGCGCGTCTAGCGGGAGGGAAGGCCAAAAACATTCAGTACTTC
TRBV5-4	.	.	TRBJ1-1	CASDTGTKETFF	TGTGCCAGCGATACCGGGACAAAGGAAACTTTCTTT
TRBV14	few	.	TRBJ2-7	CASSQSFEAYEQYF	TGTGCCAGCAGCCAATCCTTTGAGGCCTACGAGCAGTACTTC
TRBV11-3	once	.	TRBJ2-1	CASSLGRGSIEQFF	TGTGCCAGCAGCTTAGGAAGAGGTTCGATTGAGCAGTTCTTC
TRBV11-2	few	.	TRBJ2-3	CASSLLAGGTDTQYF	TGTGCCAGCAGCTTGTTGGCAGGGGGCACAGATACGCAGTATTTT
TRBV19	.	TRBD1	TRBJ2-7	CASSIEAGTGASYEQYF	TGTGCCAGTAGTATAGAAGCCGGGACAGGGGCTTCCTACGAGCAGTACTTC
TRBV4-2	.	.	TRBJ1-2	CASSQDDKHGYTF	TGTGCCAGCAGCCAAGATGACAAGCATGGCTACACCTTC
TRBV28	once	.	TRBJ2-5	CASSPLREQYF	TGTGCCAGCAGTCCCCTTCGGGAGCAGTACTTC
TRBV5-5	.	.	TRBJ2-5	CASSLDERLKYF	TGTGCCAGCAGCTTGGATGAGAGACTTAAGTACTTC
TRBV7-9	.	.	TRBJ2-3	CASRPRETDTQYF	TGTGCCAGCAGACCTAGAGAGACAGATACGCAGTATTTT
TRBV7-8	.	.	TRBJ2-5	CASSLVRPEETQYF	TGTGCCAGCAGCTTAGTTCGTCCCGAAGAGACCCAGTACTTC
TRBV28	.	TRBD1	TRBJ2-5	CASMSMGTGVETQYF	TGTGCCAGCATGAGTATGGGGACAGGGGTAGAGACCCAGTACTTC
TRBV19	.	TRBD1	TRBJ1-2	CAPTPRDRDLYGYTF	TGTGCCCCAACCCCCCGGGACAGGGACCTTTATGGCTACACCTTC
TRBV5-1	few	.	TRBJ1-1	CASSLDGGGTEAFF	TGCGCCAGCAGCTTGGATGGGGGCGGCACTGAAGCTTTCTTT
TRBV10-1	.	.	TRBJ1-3	CASFLTDTSGNTIYF	TGCGCCAGTTTTTTAACGGACACCTCTGGAAACACCATATATTTT
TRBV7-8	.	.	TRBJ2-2	CASSLGYSTNTGELFF	TGTGCCAGCAGCTTAGGGTACTCAACGAACACCGGGGAGCTGTTTTTT
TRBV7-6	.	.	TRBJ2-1	CASSLVSISSYNEQFF	TGTGCCAGCAGCTTAGTCTCCATTAGCTCCTACAATGAGCAGTTCTTC
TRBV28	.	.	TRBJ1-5	CASSLGWARQPQHF	TGTGCCAGCAGTTTGGGTTGGGCTCGACAGCCCCAGCATTTT
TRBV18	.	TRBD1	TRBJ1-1	CASSRDRGRTEAFF	TGTGCCAGCTCACGGGACAGGGGGCGAACTGAAGCTTTCTTT
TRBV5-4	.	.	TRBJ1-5	CASSSGGSQPQHF	TGTGCCAGCAGCTCCGGAGGGTCCCAGCCCCAGCATTTT
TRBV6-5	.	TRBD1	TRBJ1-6	CASSYYTGQVLHF	TGTGCCAGCAGTTACTACACCGGACAGGTCCTTCACTTT
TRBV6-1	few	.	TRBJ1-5	CASSEPGSLQHF	TGTGCCAGCAGTGAACCGGGATCTTTGCAGCATTTT
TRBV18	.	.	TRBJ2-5	CASSPDRWAVQETQYF	TGTGCCAGCTCACCCGACAGGTGGGCAGTTCAAGAGACCCAGTACTTC
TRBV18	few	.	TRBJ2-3	CASSPPGQWGTDTQYF	TGTGCCAGCTCACCACCGGGGCAGTGGGGCACAGATACGCAGTATTTT
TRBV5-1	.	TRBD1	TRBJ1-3	CASSLSGTGLLSGNTIYF	TGCGCCAGCAGCTTATCCGGGACAGGGCTTCTATCTGGAAACACCATATATTTT
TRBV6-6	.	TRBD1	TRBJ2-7	CASTKSGGNEQYF	TGTGCCAGCACGAAGTCAGGGGGAAACGAGCAGTACTTC